This T cell receptor beta chain was captured in a study of beta chain features in type 1 diabetes. Details on this clone: Antigen unknown.

Each population that was sorted was more than 95% pure. Isolated RNA was reverse transcribed in full, so expressed TCRB transcripts were sequenced. Sequencing used immunoSEQ multiplex PCR; TCRdb keeps in-frame clones, though not all of them. The table includes around 150,000 clones, 10% detected once. General study points: Moderate but significant shortening of TCRB CDR3s was recorded in all four CD4+ subsets from Type 1 diabetes patients.

Trimming took 4 bases from V and 6 from J, leaving 31 bases between them. Per the germline V gene, CDR1 is SGHDN and CDR2 is FVKESK. This CDR3 has 20 amino acids. J is TRBJ2-1 and V is TRBV14; TRBD2 might be the D (9 bases). Sequencing used central memory CD4+ T cells from blood. This receptor was obtained from a man aged 25 to 45 with type 1 diabetes. CDR3 region: CASSLSQGASPSGTGNEQFF. The CDR3 DNA is TGTGCCAGCAGCCTCAGCCAGGGGGCGTCTCCTAGCGGGACTGGCAATGAGCAGTTCTTC.